The 30 T cell receptor beta chains below were found in one sample sequenced in a study of identical twins. TCRdb re-derived calls from the 5' RACE reads in MiXCR, one entry per CDR3 protein. This sample carries about 220,000 distinct CDR3 sequences, roughly 7.1% of them seen once, and the ten largest clones take roughly 15%. The data also belong to a second study, concerning T cells expressing NK-cell markers.

Sequenced material: CD8+ T cells sorted from blood. These receptors were taken from a woman younger than 30 in good health.

This clonotype turned up a few times. The chain employs TRBV7-9 and TRBJ1-2, with TRBD1 matching 10 bases. V was clipped by 5 bases and J by 7 bases; unmatched bases: 7. The germline gives CDR1 SEHNR, CDR2 FQNEAQ (reference sequence). There are 14 residues in the CDR3. This chain's CDR3 is CASSPGTGVLGYTF. CDR3 DNA sequence: TGTGCCAGCAGCCCAGGGACAGGGGTTCTTGGCTACACCTTC.

This clonotype was detected only a few times. CDR3 in amino acids: CASSVAVDLNEKLFF. The CDR3 nucleotides are TGTGCCAGCAGCGTAGCCGTCGACCTAAATGAAAAACTGTTTTTT. This sequence joins TRBV9 and TRBJ1-4; D is ambiguous. The length of the CDR3 is 15 residues. Germline V gene lookup returns CDR1 SGDLS and CDR2 YYNGEE. Trimming removed 0 bases at V and 5 bases at J, with 11 bases between.

This clonotype was counted many times. The chain recombines TRBV12-3 or TRBV12-4 with TRBJ1-2; weak D call: TRBD1 (5 bases). The CDR3 consists of 13 residues. V lost 4 bases, J lost 5 bases, and 11 bases lay in between. This chain's CDR3 is CASSSWGLYGYTF. In nucleotides, the CDR3 is TGTGCCAGCAGTTCATGGGGCCTATATGGCTACACCTTC.

This clonotype was found many times. The chain recombines TRBV2 with TRBJ2-1, with D uncertain. In germline, CDR1 is SNHLY, CDR2 FYNNEI. This CDR3 has 13 amino acids. The ends were cut back, 10 bases at V and 2 bases at J, with 12 bases in the middle. This CDR3 is CATADRTYNEQFF. The CDR3 coding sequence is TGTGCCACCGCAGACCGTACCTACAATGAGCAGTTCTTC.

This clonotype was counted at least ten times. The CDR3 region is CASSYSFSGRDFF. CDR3 sequence (DNA): TGTGCCAGCAGTTACAGCTTTAGCGGAAGAGATTTCTTC. The chain is built from TRBV6-2 or TRBV6-3 and TRBJ2-1; weak D call: TRBD2 (6 bases). The germline V and J ends were trimmed by 2 bases and 16 bases, with 18 bases remaining between them. The length of the CDR3 is 13 residues. Germline V lookup: CDR1 MNHEY, CDR2 SVGEGT.

This clonotype was seen only a few times. This chain uses TRBV6-2 or TRBV6-3 with TRBJ2-1; D remains ambiguous. This CDR3 spans 15 amino acids. V lost 0 bases and J lost 3, with 9 bases in between. Germline CDR1 is MNHEY and CDR2 is SVGEGT. This chain's CDR3 is CASSYSIPSYNEQFF. CDR3 in DNA: TGTGCCAGCAGTTACTCGATCCCTAGCTACAATGAGCAGTTCTTC.

This clonotype was found many times. As DNA, the CDR3 is TGCAGTGCTAGAGACCGAGGCGGCGGGCGATTATACAATGAGCAGTTCTTC. Its protein product is CSARDRGGGRLYNEQFF. The chain combines TRBV20-1 with TRBJ2-1; the D gene is possibly TRBD2 (5 bases). The CDR3 length is 17 residues. The germline V gene encodes CDR1 DFQATT and CDR2 SNEGSKA (reference sequence). V lost 0 bases and J lost 4, with 19 bases in between.

V gene TRBV14 combines with J gene TRBJ2-3; no reliable D call. Trimming took off 0 bases at V and 8 bases at J, with 0 bases between the two ends. This CDR3 has 10 amino acids. Per germline, CDR1 SGHDN and CDR2 FVKESK. CDR3: CASSQDTQYF. The CDR3 nucleotides read TGTGCCAGCAGCCAAGATACGCAGTATTTT.

The J gene is TRBJ1-2, the V gene TRBV27; D call uncertain. The length of the CDR3 is 13 residues. V was pared by 2 bases and J by 3 bases, with 7 bases between. The germline V gene has CDR1 MNHEY and CDR2 SMNVEV (reference sequence). CDR3 DNA sequence: TGTGCCAGCAGTTTAGGACCTTACTATGGCTACACCTTC. Protein: CASSLGPYYGYTF.

The chain joins TRBV15 to TRBJ2-5; TRBD1 matches 7 bases. The CDR3 is made up of 13 amino acids. CDR1 and CDR2 (germline): LNHNV, YYDKDF (reference sequence). With V trimmed by 7 bases and J by 3 bases, 5 bases remained unmatched. The CDR3 DNA reads as TGTGCCACCACCCGGGACAGTGAAGAGACCCAGTACTTC. This gives the protein CATTRDSEETQYF. Drawing the rest from reference TRBV15 and TRBJ2-5, the complete variable domain is DAMVIQNPRYQVTQFGKPVTLSCSQTLNHNVMYWYQQKSSQAPKLLFHYYDKDFNNEADTPDNFQSRRPNTSFCFLDIRSPGLGDTAMYLCATTRDSEETQYFGPGTRLLVL.

This clonotype was picked up many times. V gene TRBV2 combines with J gene TRBJ1-5; the D gene is possibly TRBD1 (6 bases). The CDR3 sequence is 16 residues long. The germline V and J ends were trimmed by 8 bases and 1 base, with 18 bases remaining between them. Per the germline V gene, CDR1 is SNHLY and CDR2 is FYNNEI. CDR3 residues: CASQGQGLWSNQPQHF. The CDR3, as DNA: TGTGCCAGCCAGGGGCAGGGGTTGTGGAGCAATCAGCCCCAGCATTTT.

This clonotype was picked up many times. The V call is TRBV5-1, the J call TRBJ1-1, with 8 bases aligning to TRBD1. This CDR3 has 13 residues. With 3 bases clipped from V and 6 bases from J, the junction kept 4 bases outside the gene matches. From germline, CDR1 is SGHRS and CDR2 YFSETQ. This chain's CDR3 is CASSSTGGAEAFF. For the CDR3, the DNA is TGCGCCAGCAGCTCTACAGGGGGTGCTGAAGCTTTCTTT.

In its sample, this clonotype was seen a few times. The J gene is TRBJ2-1, the V gene TRBV4-3; D ambiguous. V dropped 1 base and J dropped 3 bases, with 10 bases sitting between them. In germline, CDR1 is LGHNA, CDR2 YSLEER. The CDR3 sequence is 15 residues long. Written as DNA, the CDR3 is TGCGCCAGCAGCCAAGGCCAGCTAGACTACAATGAGCAGTTCTTC. This translates into CASSQGQLDYNEQFF.

The chain couples TRBV27 to TRBJ2-4; 15 nucleotides align to TRBD2. The CDR3 consists of 20 residues. Germline V gives CDR1 MNHEY, CDR2 SMNVEV (reference sequence). Germline trimming cut 5 bases from V and 2 bases from J; bases unmatched to any gene: 13. The CDR3 nucleotides read TGTGCCAGCAGTCCTTTGGGACTAGCGGGAGGAAAGGCAACCAAAAACATTCAGTACTTC. Translated: CASSPLGLAGGKATKNIQYF.

This clonotype was detected a few times. The genes are TRBV7-6 and TRBJ1-5; no definite D call. V lost 3 bases and J lost 8, with 8 bases in between. The CDR3 is 12 amino acids. Germline CDR1 reads SGHVS; CDR2 reads FNYEAQ. The CDR3 DNA follows: TGTGCCAGCAGCTTTCCAGGCGAGCCCCAGCATTTT. This encodes CASSFPGEPQHF.

In this sample, this clonotype turned up a few times. This chain links TRBV11-2 with TRBJ2-7, with 7 positions matching TRBD1. The CDR3 consists of 18 residues. In germline, CDR1 is SGHAT, CDR2 FQNNGV. V lost 5 bases and J lost 2; bases outside the gene matches: 18. The CDR3 region has the DNA TGTGCCAGCAGCCCGAGGGGGCGCAGGGCCTCCCCCCCCTACGAGCAGTACTTC. Translated: CASSPRGRRASPPYEQYF.

This chain connects TRBV3-1 to TRBJ1-4, with TRBD1 matching 10 bases. Germline loops: CDR1 LGHDT, CDR2 YNNKEL (reference sequence). This CDR3 is 16 amino acids long. J gave up 7 bases and V 0 bases, and 5 bases lay outside the gene matches. As DNA, the CDR3 is TGTGCCAGCAGCCAAGATTTGACAGGGGGCAGTGAAAAACTGTTTTTT. It specifies CASSQDLTGGSEKLFF.

A word on this clonotype: One end of the junction is discordant with germline, which a read error may explain. This chain connects TRBV20-1 to TRBJ2-7, with 9 nucleotides matching TRBD2. The CDR3 has 15 amino acids. Germline V lookup: CDR1 DFQATT, CDR2 SNEGSKA (reference sequence). CDR3 region: CSARDRASGGYEQHF. The CDR3 bases are TGCAGTGCTAGAGATCGGGCCAGCGGGGGGTACGAGCAGCACTTC.

This clonotype was counted ten times or more. V usage is TRBV20-1 and J usage is TRBJ2-7; no firm D call. V gave up 6 bases and J gave up 2 bases, with 14 bases separating them. Germline V gene lookup returns CDR1 DFQATT and CDR2 SNEGSKA (reference sequence). This CDR3 is 13 amino acids long. CDR3 residues: CSARSQVTYEQYF. CDR3 coding DNA: TGCAGTGCCCGAAGTCAGGTAACCTACGAGCAGTACTTC.

This clonotype appeared a few times. This chain connects TRBV7-8 to TRBJ2-7, with unresolved D. The germline V gene encodes CDR1 SGHVS and CDR2 FQNEAQ. The CDR3 totals 15 residues. V lost 6 bases and J lost 3, with 18 bases in between. The CDR3 is CASRYEAAGGYEQYF. In DNA, the CDR3 is TGTGCCAGCAGGTATGAGGCAGCCGGCGGCTACGAGCAGTACTTC.

The rearrangement joins TRBV12-3 or TRBV12-4 to TRBJ1-1; a weak D match, TRBD1 (6 bases). The V end was cut by 7 bases, the J end by 3 bases, with 18 bases between. There are 15 residues in the CDR3. DNA of the CDR3: TGTGCCAGCACGGATACCGGGACACGGTACACTGAAGCTTTCTTT. Translation gives CASTDTGTRYTEAFF.

V gene TRBV7-4 combines with J gene TRBJ2-2; 7 bases are a match to TRBD2. CDR3 length: 14 residues. Per the germline V gene, CDR1 is SGHVT and CDR2 is SQSDAQ. CDR3 in DNA: TGTGCTGAGGAACTAGCGAGAACCACCGGGGAGCTGTTTTTT. It is translated as CAEELARTTGELFF.

This clonotype has more than one count but fewer than ten. V gene TRBV7-6 combines with J gene TRBJ1-3; a possible D gene is TRBD1 (5 bases). The CDR3 has 16 residues. V was trimmed by 0 bases and J by 0 bases, leaving 9 bases between them. Germline assignment: CDR1 SGHVS and CDR2 FNYEAQ. The CDR3: CASSLAGGGSGNTIYF. The CDR3 coding sequence is TGTGCCAGCAGCTTAGCGGGCGGGGGCTCTGGAAACACCATATATTTT.

The chain uses TRBV2 and TRBJ2-2; D ambiguous. Between the trimmed V and J ends, which lost 3 bases and 7 bases, there was a span of 18 bases. The CDR3 covers 16 residues. Germline lookup yields CDR1 SNHLY and CDR2 FYNNEI. Here the CDR3 reads CASSDVDNLNGGELFF. The CDR3 region has the DNA TGTGCCAGCAGTGATGTGGATAACCTAAATGGCGGGGAGCTGTTTTTT.

This clonotype was detected a few times. The J gene is TRBJ2-3, the V gene TRBV7-9, with D perhaps TRBD1 or TRBD2 (5 bases each). The CDR3 consists of 16 residues. CDR1 and CDR2 (germline): SEHNR, FQNEAQ (reference sequence). Between the trimmed V and J ends, which lost 5 bases and 4 bases, there was a span of 19 bases. The CDR3 loop reads CASSHPGPLGADTQYF. DNA of the CDR3: TGTGCCAGCAGCCATCCGGGACCCCTGGGTGCAGATACGCAGTATTTT.

V usage is TRBV3-1 and J usage is TRBJ2-1; 9 bases fit TRBD2. V gave up 3 bases and J gave up 13 bases; unmatched junction bases: 13. CDR3 length equals 15 residues. CDR1 is LGHDT, CDR2 YNNKEL, per germline (reference sequence). CDR3 sequence (DNA): TGTGCCAGCAGCCAGGGTGTTAGCGGGAGCGGTGATCAGTTCTTC. It specifies CASSQGVSGSGDQFF.

In this sample, this clonotype turned up many times. The CDR3 spells CASSRGESPGTQYF. The CDR3 DNA sequence: TGTGCCAGCAGCCGAGGGGAGAGCCCCGGGACGCAGTATTTT. The chain uses TRBV6-4 and TRBJ2-3, with D perhaps assigned TRBD1 or TRBD2 (5 bases each). The CDR3 has 14 residues. V shed 6 bases and J shed 9 bases, with 19 bases lying between them. Germline CDR1 is MRHNA and CDR2 is SNTAGT.

This clonotype was seen more than once but under ten times. This chain uses TRBV20-1 with TRBJ2-7, with 9 bases lining up with TRBD2. The J segment lost 6 bases and the V segment lost 0 bases, leaving 9 bases of the junction unmatched. The CDR3 has 15 amino acids. Germline V gene sequence: CDR1 DFQATT, CDR2 SNEGSKA (reference sequence). The CDR3 DNA sequence: TGCAGTGCTAGAGATCAGGGTAGCGGGAGAGGCGAGCAGTACTTC. Amino acid sequence: CSARDQGSGRGEQYF.

The sample holds a few counts of this clonotype. The chain combines TRBV7-9 with TRBJ2-3; D is perhaps TRBD1 or TRBD2 (5 bases each). The germline gives CDR1 SEHNR, CDR2 FQNEAQ (reference sequence). The CDR3 covers 16 residues. V shed 5 bases and J shed 2 bases, with 17 bases lying between them. CDR3 nucleotide sequence: TGTGCCAGCAGCCGAGTAACTGGGGGTCCCACAGATACGCAGTATTTT. Translated, it gives CASSRVTGGPTDTQYF.

In DNA form, the CDR3 reads TGTGCCAGCAGAGTCACTAGCGCTGCCTACGAGCAGTACTTC. Translating gives CASRVTSAAYEQYF. This chain links TRBV27 with TRBJ2-7, with 7 bases matching TRBD2. CDR3 length equals 14 residues. Germline-derived CDR1 and CDR2 are MNHEY and SMNVEV (reference sequence). V dropped 6 bases and J dropped 2; count of bases not matched to a gene: 7.